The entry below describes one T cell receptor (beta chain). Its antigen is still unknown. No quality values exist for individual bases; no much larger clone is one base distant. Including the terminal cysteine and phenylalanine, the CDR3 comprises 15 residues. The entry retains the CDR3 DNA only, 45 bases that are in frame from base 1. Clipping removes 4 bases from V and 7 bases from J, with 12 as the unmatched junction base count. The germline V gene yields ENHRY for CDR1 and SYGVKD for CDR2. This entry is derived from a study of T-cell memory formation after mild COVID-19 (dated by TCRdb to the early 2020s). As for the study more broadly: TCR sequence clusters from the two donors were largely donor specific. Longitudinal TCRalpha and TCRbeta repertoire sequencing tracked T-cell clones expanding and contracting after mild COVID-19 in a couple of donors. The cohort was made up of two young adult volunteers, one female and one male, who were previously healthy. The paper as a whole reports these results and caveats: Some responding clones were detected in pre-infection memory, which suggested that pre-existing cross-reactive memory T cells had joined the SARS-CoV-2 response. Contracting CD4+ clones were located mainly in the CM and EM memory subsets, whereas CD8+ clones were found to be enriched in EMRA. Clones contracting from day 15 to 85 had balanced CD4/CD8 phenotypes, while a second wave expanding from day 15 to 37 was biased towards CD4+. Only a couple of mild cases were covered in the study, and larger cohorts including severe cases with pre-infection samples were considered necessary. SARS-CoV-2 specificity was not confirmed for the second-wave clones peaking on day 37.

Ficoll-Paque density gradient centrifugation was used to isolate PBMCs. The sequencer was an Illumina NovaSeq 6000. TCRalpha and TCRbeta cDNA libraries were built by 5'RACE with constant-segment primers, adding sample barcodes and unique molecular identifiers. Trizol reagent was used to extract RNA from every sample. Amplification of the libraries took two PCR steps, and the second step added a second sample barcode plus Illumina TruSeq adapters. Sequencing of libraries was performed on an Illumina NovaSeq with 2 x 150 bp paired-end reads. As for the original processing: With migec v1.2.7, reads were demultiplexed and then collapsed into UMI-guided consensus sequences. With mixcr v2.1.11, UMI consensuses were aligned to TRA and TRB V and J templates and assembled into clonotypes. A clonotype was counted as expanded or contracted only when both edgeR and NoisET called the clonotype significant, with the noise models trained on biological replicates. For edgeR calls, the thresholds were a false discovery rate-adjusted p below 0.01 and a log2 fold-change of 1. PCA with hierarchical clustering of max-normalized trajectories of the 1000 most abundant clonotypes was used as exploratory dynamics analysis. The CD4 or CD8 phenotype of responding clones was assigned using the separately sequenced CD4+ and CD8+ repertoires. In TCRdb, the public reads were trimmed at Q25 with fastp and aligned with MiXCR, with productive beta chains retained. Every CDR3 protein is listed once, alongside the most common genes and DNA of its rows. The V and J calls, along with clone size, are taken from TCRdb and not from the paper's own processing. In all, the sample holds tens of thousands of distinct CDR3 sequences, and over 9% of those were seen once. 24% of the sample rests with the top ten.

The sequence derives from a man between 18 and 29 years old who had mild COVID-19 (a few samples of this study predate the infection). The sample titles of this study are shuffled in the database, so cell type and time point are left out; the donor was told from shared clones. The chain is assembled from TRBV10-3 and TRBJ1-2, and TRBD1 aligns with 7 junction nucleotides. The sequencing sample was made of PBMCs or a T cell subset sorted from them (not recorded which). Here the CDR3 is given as CAISVNEGAVSGYTF. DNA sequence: TGTGCCATCAGTGTTAACGAGGGGGCGGTCTCTGGCTACACCTTC.